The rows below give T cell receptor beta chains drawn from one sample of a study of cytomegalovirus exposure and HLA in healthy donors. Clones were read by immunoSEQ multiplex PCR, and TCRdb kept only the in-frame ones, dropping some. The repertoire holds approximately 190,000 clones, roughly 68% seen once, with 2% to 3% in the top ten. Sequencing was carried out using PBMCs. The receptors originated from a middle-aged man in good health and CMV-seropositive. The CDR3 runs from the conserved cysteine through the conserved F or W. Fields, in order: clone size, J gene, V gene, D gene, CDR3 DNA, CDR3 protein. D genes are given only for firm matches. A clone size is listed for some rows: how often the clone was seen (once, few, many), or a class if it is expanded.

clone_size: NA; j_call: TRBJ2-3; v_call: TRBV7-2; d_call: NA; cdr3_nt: TGTGCCAGCAGCTTAGGGGCAGGGCGGCCAGATACGCAGTATTTT; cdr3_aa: CASSLGAGRPDTQYF
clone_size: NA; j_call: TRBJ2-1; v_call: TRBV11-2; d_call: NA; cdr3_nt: TGTGCCAGCAGCCCGGGGATCACCTACAATGAGCAGTTCTTC; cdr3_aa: CASSPGITYNEQFF
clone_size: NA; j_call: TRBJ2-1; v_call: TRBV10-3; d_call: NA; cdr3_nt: TGTGCCATCAGTGAAAACCAAGCACCTAGCTCCTACAATGAGCAGTTCTTC; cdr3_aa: CAISENQAPSSYNEQFF
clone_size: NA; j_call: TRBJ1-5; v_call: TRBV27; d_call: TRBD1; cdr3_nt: TGTGCCAGCAGTTTAAGGCAGGGGGCTAATCAGCCCCAGCATTTT; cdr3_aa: CASSLRQGANQPQHF
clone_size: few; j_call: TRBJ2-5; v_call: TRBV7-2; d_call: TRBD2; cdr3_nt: TGTGCCAGCAGCGGACTAGCGGGGTTCCAAGAGACCCAGTACTTC; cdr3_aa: CASSGLAGFQETQYF
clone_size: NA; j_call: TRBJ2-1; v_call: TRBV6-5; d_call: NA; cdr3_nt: TGTGCCAGCAGACTGACCTGGAGGGATGAGCAGTTCTTC; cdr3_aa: CASRLTWRDEQFF
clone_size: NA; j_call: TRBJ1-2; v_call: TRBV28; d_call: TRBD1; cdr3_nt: TGTGCCAGTGAGGGGACAGGGCGAATGTATGGCTACACCTTC; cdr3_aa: CASEGTGRMYGYTF
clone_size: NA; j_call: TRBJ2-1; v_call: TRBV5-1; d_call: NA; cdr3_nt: TGCGCCAGCAGCTTGCGGCAGGGTGAAGGTGAGCAGTTCTTC; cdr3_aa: CASSLRQGEGEQFF
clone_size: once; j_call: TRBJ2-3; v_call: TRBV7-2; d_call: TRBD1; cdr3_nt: TGTGCCAGCAGCTTTGGGACAGGTACAGATACGCAGTATTTT; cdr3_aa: CASSFGTGTDTQYF
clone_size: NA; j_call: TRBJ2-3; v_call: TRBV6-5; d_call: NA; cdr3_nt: TGTGCCAGCAGGCCTAGCACAGATACGCAGTGTTTT; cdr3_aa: CASRPSTDTQCF
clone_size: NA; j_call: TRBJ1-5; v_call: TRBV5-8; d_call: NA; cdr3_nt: TGTGCCAGCAGCTCCCCTCTGAGGAATCAGCCCCAGCATTTT; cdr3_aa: CASSSPLRNQPQHF
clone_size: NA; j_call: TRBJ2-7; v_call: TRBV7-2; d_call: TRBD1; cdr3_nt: TGTGCCAGCAGCTTAGTAGGGGGCGGATACGAGCAGTACTTC; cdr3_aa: CASSLVGGGYEQYF
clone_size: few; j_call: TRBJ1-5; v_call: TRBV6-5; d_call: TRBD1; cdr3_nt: TGTGCCAGCAGTTACGGGACAGGGGACAATCAGCCCCAGCATTTT; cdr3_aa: CASSYGTGDNQPQHF